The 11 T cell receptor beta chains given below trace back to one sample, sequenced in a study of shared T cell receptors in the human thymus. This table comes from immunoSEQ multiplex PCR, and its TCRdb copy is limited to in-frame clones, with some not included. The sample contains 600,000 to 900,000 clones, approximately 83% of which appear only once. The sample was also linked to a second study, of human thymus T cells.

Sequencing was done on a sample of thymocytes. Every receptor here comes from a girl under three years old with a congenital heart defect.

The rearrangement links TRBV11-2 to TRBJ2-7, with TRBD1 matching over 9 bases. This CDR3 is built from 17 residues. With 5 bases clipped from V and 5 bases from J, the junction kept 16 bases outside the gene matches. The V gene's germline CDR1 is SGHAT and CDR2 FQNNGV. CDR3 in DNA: TGTGCCAGCAGCCAGCTAAAGCCGGGACAGGGTCCCCACGAGCAGTACTTC. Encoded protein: CASSQLKPGQGPHEQYF.

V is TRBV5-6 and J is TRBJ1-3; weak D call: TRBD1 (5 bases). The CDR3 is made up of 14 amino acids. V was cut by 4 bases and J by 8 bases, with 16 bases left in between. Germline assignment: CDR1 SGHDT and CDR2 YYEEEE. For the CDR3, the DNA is TGTGCCAGCAGCCACGGGGGGGTAAAGCACACCATATATTTT. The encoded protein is CASSHGGVKHTIYF.

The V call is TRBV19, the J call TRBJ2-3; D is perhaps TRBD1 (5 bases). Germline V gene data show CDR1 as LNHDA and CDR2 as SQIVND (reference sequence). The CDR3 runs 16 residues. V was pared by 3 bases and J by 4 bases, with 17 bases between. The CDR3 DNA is TGTGCCAGTAGTATGCAGGACAAGGAAGCCCCAGATACGCAGTATTTT. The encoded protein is CASSMQDKEAPDTQYF.

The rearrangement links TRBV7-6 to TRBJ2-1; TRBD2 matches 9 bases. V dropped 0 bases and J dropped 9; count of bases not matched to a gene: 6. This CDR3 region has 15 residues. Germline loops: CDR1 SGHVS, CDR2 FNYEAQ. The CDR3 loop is CASSLAGGGVREQFF. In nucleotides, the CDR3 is TGTGCCAGCAGCTTAGCTGGCGGGGGGGTACGTGAGCAGTTCTTC.

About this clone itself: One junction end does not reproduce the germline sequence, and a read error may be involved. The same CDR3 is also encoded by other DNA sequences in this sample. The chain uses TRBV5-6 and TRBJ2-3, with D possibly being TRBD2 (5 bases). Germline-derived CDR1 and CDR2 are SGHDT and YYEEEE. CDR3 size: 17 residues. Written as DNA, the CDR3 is TGTGCCAGTAGCTCCCCCCCAGGATCGGGATACACAGATACGCAGTATTTT. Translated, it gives CASSSPPGSGYTDTQYF.

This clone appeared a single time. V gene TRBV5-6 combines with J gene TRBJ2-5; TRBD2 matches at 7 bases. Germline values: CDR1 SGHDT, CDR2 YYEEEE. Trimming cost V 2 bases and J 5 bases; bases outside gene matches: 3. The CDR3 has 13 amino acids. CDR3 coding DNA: TGTGCCAGCAGCTTATCCGGGAGGGAGACCCAGTACTTC. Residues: CASSLSGRETQYF. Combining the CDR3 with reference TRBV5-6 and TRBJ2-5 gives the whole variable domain DAGVTQSPTHLIKTRGQQVTLRCSPKSGHDTVSWYQQALGQGPQFIFQYYEEEERQRGNFPDRFSGHQFPNYSSELNVNALLLGDSALYLCASSLSGRETQYFGPGTRLLVL.

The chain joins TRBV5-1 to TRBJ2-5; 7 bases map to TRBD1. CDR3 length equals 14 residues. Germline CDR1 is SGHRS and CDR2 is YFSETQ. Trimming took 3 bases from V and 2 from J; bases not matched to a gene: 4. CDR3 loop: CASSSTGVQETQYF. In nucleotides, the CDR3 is TGCGCCAGCAGCTCCACAGGGGTACAAGAGACCCAGTACTTC.

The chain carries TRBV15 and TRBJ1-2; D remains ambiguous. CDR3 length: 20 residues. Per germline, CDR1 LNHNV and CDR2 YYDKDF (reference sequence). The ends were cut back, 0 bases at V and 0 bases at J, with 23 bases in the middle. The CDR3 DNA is TGTGCCACCAGCAGAGATTCCAGGCGAAAGCCCCACCTCTCTAACTATGGCTACACCTTC. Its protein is CATSRDSRRKPHLSNYGYTF.

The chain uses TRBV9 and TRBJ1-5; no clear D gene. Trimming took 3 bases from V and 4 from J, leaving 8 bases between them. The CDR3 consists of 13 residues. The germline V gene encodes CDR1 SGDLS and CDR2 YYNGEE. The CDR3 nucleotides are TGTGCCAGCAGCGAGCACCTGAATCAGCCCCAGCATTTT. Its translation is CASSEHLNQPQHF.

DNA of the CDR3: TGTGCCAGTAAGTCATTTGGGAGGAACACTGAAGCTTTCTTT. Translating gives CASKSFGRNTEAFF. The chain joins TRBV28 to TRBJ1-1; D not resolved. The germline V gene has CDR1 MDHEN and CDR2 SYDVKM. The V end was cut by 9 bases, the J end by 1 base, with 15 bases between. This CDR3 has 14 residues.

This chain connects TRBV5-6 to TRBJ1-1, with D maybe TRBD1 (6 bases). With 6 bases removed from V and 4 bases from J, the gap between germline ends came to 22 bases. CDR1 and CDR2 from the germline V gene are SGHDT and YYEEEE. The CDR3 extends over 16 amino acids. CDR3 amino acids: CASNNPAGESGTEAFF. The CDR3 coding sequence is TGTGCCAGCAATAATCCGGCAGGGGAGTCGGGCACTGAAGCTTTCTTT.